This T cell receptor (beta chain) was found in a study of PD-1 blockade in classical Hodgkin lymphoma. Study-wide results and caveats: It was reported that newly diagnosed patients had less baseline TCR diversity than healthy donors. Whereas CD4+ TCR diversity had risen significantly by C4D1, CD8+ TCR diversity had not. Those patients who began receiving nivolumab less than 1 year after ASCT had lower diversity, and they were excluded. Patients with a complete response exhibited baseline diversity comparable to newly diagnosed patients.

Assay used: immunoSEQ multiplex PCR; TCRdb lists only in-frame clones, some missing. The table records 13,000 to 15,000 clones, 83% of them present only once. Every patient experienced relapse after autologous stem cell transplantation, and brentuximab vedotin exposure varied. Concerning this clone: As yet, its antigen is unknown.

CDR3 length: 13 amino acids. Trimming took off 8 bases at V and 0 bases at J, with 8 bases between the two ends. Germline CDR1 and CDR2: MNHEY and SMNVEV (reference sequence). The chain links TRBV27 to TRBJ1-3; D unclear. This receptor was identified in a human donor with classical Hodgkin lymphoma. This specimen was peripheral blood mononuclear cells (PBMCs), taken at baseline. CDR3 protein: CASRPLSGNTIYF. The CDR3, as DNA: TGTGCCAGCCGTCCCCTCTCTGGAAACACCATATATTTT.